The source of this T cell receptor beta chain is a study of T cell repertoires in cytomegalovirus infection. Study as a whole: Public TCR beta signature analysis indicated the presence of both CMV infection and matching HLA type.

Notes on the study in general: It was HLA-C-restricted CMV-specific TCR beta clonotypes that dominated the response ex vivo. Cumulative public TCR beta family frequency identified CMV carriers with the relevant HLA.

TCRdb fed the reads into MiXCR, producing one record per CDR3 protein. The table shows a few hundred thousand distinct CDR3 sequences, with around a tenth occurring only once. A word on this clonotype: Its specificity is not known.

The CDR3 is 14 residues long. V lost 10 bases, J lost 4 bases, and 9 bases stayed unmatched. The V gene's germline CDR1 is LNHDA and CDR2 SQIVND (reference sequence). The TCR was taken from a human donor in good health (CMV status not recorded). Some clones in this sample may be carry-over from other donors' samples. The sequenced sample consisted of PBMCs. The V call is TRBV19, the J call TRBJ2-2; TRBD1 agrees at 7 bases. The CDR3 region has the DNA TGTGCCACCTCGGCGGCAGGGGGCACCGGGGAGCTGTTTTTT. It yields the protein CATSAAGGTGELFF.